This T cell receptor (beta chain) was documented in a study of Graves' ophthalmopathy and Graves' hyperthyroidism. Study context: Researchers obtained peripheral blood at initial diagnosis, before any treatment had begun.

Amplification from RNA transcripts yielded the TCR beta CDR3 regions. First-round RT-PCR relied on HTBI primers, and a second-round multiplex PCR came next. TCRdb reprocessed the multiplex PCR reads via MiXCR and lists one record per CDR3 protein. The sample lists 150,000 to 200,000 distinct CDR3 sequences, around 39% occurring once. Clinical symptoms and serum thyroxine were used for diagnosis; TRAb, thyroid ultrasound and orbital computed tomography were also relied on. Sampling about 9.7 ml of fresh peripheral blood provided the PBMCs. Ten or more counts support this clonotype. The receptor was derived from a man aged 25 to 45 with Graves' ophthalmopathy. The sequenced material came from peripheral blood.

CDR3 loop: CASSVFSSNQPQHF. CDR3 in DNA: TGTGCCAGCAGTGTTTTTAGTAGCAATCAGCCCCAGCATTTT. The chain carries TRBV2 and TRBJ1-5, with unresolved D. The V and J ends lost 4 bases and 0 bases respectively, with 7 bases between them. The CDR3 runs to 14 residues. Germline lookup yields CDR1 SNHLY and CDR2 FYNNEI.